This entry describes one T cell receptor (beta chain). Germline V gives CDR1 ENHRY, CDR2 SYGVKD. The CDR3 sequence is 15 residues long. The V and J ends lost 6 bases and 1 base, in that order; junction bases with no gene match: 6. These data are taken from a study of PD-L1 blockade in urothelial cancer. On the study more broadly: Blood yielded a median of around 150,000 T cells per sample.

Time point of the sample: peripheral blood 6 weeks after treatment start. The patients had locally advanced or metastatic urothelial carcinoma. Synthetic templates analogous to TCR were spiked into all PCRs individually. Assay used: immunoSEQ multiplex PCR; TCRdb lists only in-frame clones, some missing. The sample records around 87,000 clones, approximately 82% being singletons. The receptor comes from a man aged 65 to 85 with urothelial cancer. The rearrangement joins TRBV10-3 to TRBJ2-3; TRBD1 aligns across 8 bases. Sequenced material: PBMCs, taken around atezolizumab (anti-PD-L1) treatment. CDR3 sequence (DNA): TGTGCCATCAGCGAAGCACAGGGGGGCACAGATACGCAGTATTTT. Residues: CAISEAQGGTDTQYF.